These 20 T cell receptor beta chains originate from one sample sequenced in a study of cytomegalovirus exposure and HLA in healthy donors. In the PCR, 60 Vbeta and 13 Jbeta primers were used. Method: immunoSEQ multiplex PCR; TCRdb's copy keeps in-frame clones and lacks some. This sample has 240,000 or so clones; 70% to 90% occur once, and the top ten carry about 8%. Sequencing was carried out using PBMCs. These receptor sequences come from a woman aged 60-75 years in good health and CMV-seropositive.

The CDR3 coding sequence is TGTGCCAGCAGTTCTCCGGGATCCAGAACGGCGACTAATGAAAAACTGTTTTTT. Its protein is CASSSPGSRTATNEKLFF. The chain recombines TRBV28 with TRBJ1-4; D unclear. Germline-derived CDR1 and CDR2 are MDHEN and SYDVKM. The V and J ends lost 4 bases and 2 bases respectively, with 20 bases between them. The CDR3 runs 18 residues.

The chain has TRBV2 and TRBJ1-5, with TRBD1 matching over 7 bases. J lost 4 bases, V lost 3 bases, and 3 bases had no gene match. In germline, CDR1 is SNHLY, CDR2 FYNNEI. The CDR3 spans 14 residues. The CDR3 coding sequence is TGTGCCAGCAGTGAGGACAGGTGGAATCAGCCCCAGCATTTT. Translating it yields CASSEDRWNQPQHF.

This chain joins TRBV2 and TRBJ2-3, with D perhaps TRBD1 (5 bases). The CDR3 extends over 15 amino acids. The V and J ends lost 5 bases and 4 bases respectively, with 16 bases between them. Germline CDR1 is SNHLY and CDR2 is FYNNEI. The CDR3, as DNA: TGTGCCAGCAGTTCTTCAAGGGGCCGCCCAGATACGCAGTATTTT. Translated: CASSSSRGRPDTQYF.

The J gene is TRBJ2-7, the V gene TRBV28; possible D gene TRBD1, 6 bases. Trimming took 4 bases from V and 2 from J, leaving 15 bases between them. CDR1 and CDR2 (germline): MDHEN, SYDVKM. CDR3 length: 15 residues. CDR3 DNA: TGTGCCAGCAGTTCCCGGACAGTCCCACCCTACGAGCAGTACTTC. This sequence encodes CASSSRTVPPYEQYF.

This clone was seen just once. This chain connects TRBV5-1 to TRBJ2-2, with 9 bases that match TRBD2. Germline CDR1 and CDR2: SGHRS and YFSETQ. The length of the CDR3 is 17 residues. V lost 0 bases to trimming and J lost 4 bases; unmatched junction nucleotides: 7. The CDR3 loop is CASSLVAGGPSTGELFF. In DNA, the CDR3 is TGCGCCAGCAGCTTGGTTGCGGGAGGGCCCTCCACCGGGGAGCTGTTTTTT.

The chain couples TRBV6-5 to TRBJ2-1; no firm D call. Trimming left V 3 bases short and J 3 bases short, with 9 bases between. The CDR3 spans 14 residues. Germline assignment: CDR1 MNHEY and CDR2 SVGAGI. CDR3 sequence reads: CASSYGPLYNEQFF. CDR3 coding DNA: TGTGCCAGCAGTTATGGCCCCCTCTACAATGAGCAGTTCTTC.

The chain has TRBV5-1 and TRBJ2-3, with D perhaps matching TRBD1 (6 bases). Germline V gene sequence: CDR1 SGHRS, CDR2 YFSETQ. With 4 bases removed from V and 4 bases from J, the gap between germline ends came to 13 bases. This CDR3 contains 14 residues. CDR3 sequence: CASSTGTPADTQYF. The CDR3 DNA sequence: TGCGCCAGCAGCACCGGGACACCGGCAGATACGCAGTATTTT.

The V gene is TRBV30, the J gene TRBJ1-4; 8 bases match TRBD1. From germline, CDR1 is GTSNPN and CDR2 SVGIG (reference sequence). CDR3 length: 15 amino acids. Trimming removed 4 bases from V and 0 bases from J; junction bases left unmatched: 4. The DNA for the CDR3 is TGTGCCTGGAACAGGGGGACTGCAACTAATGAAAAACTGTTTTTT. Translating it yields CAWNRGTATNEKLFF.

The chain carries TRBV10-3 and TRBJ1-1; perhaps TRBD1 as D (6 bases). The CDR3 has 15 residues. Trimming pared 8 bases from V and 2 bases from J, leaving 18 bases between. Germline CDR1 is ENHRY and CDR2 is SYGVKD. The CDR3 loop is CAISLSQGSNTEAFF. CDR3 bases: TGTGCCATCTCCCTTTCACAGGGATCCAACACTGAAGCTTTCTTT.

This clone was seen more than once but under ten times. The chain uses TRBV6-1 and TRBJ1-1; TRBD1 is a possible D gene (5 bases). CDR1 is MNHNS and CDR2 is SASEGT in the germline V gene. The germline V and J ends were trimmed by 5 bases and 1 base, with 11 bases remaining between them. The CDR3 runs 14 residues. The CDR3 coding sequence is TGTGCCAGCAGTCGATCGACAGCGAACACTGAAGCTTTCTTT. Protein product: CASSRSTANTEAFF.

The CDR3 nucleotides read TGCGCCAGCAGCCTTCCGGGACTAGTAACTCTTGAGCAGTTCTTC. Its translation is CASSLPGLVTLEQFF. This chain joins TRBV4-1 and TRBJ2-1; TRBD2 agrees at 8 bases. Trimming cost V 4 bases and J 9 bases; bases outside gene matches: 11. Germline CDR1 reads MGHRA; CDR2 reads YSYEKL. The CDR3 contains 15 residues.

The CDR3 reads CASSLEDRRNTEAFF. The CDR3 DNA reads as TGTGCCAGCAGCTTGGAGGACAGGAGGAACACTGAAGCTTTCTTT. The chain is built from TRBV11-1 and TRBJ1-1, with 7 bases that match TRBD1. V lost 3 bases and J lost 1; bases outside the gene matches: 5. CDR1 and CDR2 from the germline V gene are SGHAT and FQDESV (reference sequence). The CDR3 spans 15 residues.

This clone is a singleton in its sample. This chain joins TRBV15 and TRBJ2-4, with 11 bases aligning to TRBD2. Losses at the gene ends were 1 base for V and 1 base for J; bases not matched to a gene: 9. The CDR3 is made up of 19 amino acids. Germline V gene sequence: CDR1 LNHNV, CDR2 YYDKDF (reference sequence). In DNA form, the CDR3 reads TGTGCCACCAGCAGAGGCCTAGCGGGAGGCTCTGCGGCCAAAAACATTCAGTACTTC. Translation gives CATSRGLAGGSAAKNIQYF.

In nucleotides, the CDR3 is TGTGCCAGCAGTACTGGACAAGGTGGCTACGAGCAGTACTTC. It yields the protein CASSTGQGGYEQYF. This chain connects TRBV2 to TRBJ2-7; weak D call: TRBD1 (5 bases). V lost 5 bases and J 3 bases, leaving 14 bases between the germline ends. From germline, CDR1 is SNHLY and CDR2 FYNNEI. This CDR3 contains 14 residues.

V usage is TRBV9 and J usage is TRBJ1-5; 8 positions agree with TRBD1. Per germline, CDR1 SGDLS and CDR2 YYNGEE. The CDR3 is 15 amino acids. V lost 3 bases and J lost 1; bases outside the gene matches: 3. The CDR3 reads CASSGQGLSNQPQHF. The CDR3 bases are TGTGCCAGCAGCGGACAGGGGTTAAGCAATCAGCCCCAGCATTTT. The whole variable domain, remainder taken from reference TRBV9 and TRBJ1-5, is DSGVTQTPKHLITATGQRVTLRCSPRSGDLSVYWYQQSLDQGLQFLIQYYNGEERAKGNILERFSAQQFPDLHSELNLSSLELGDSALYFCASSGQGLSNQPQHFGDGTRLSIL.

The V and J genes are TRBV28 and TRBJ2-5, with 13 bases fitting TRBD2. CDR1 is MDHEN, CDR2 SYDVKM, per germline. This CDR3 has 18 residues. The ends lost 5 bases at V and 7 bases at J; junction bases unmatched: 16. The CDR3 coding sequence is TGTGCCAGCAGTCCTATGAAGCCCGGACTAGCGGGAGTTGCGACCCAGTACTTC. It codes for CASSPMKPGLAGVATQYF.

The V and J genes are TRBV10-3 and TRBJ2-7, with D possibly being TRBD2 (6 bases). Trimming pared 11 bases from V and 6 bases from J, leaving 20 bases between. The germline gives CDR1 ENHRY, CDR2 SYGVKD. CDR3 length: 13 amino acids. The CDR3 DNA follows: TGTGCCGCTCCCCTTCAGCGGGTAGGCGAGCAGTACTTC. As protein: CAAPLQRVGEQYF.

Comments on this clone: The sample holds other DNA sequences that translate to the same CDR3. This chain joins TRBV6-6 and TRBJ1-4; tentative D call: TRBD1 (6 bases). The CDR3 totals 13 residues. The ends were cut back, 10 bases at V and 7 bases at J, with 16 bases in the middle. Germline V gene lookup returns CDR1 MNHNY and CDR2 SVGAGI (reference sequence). The CDR3 loop is CATNRASAEKLFF. In nucleotides, the CDR3 is TGTGCCACGAACAGGGCTTCGGCTGAAAAACTGTTTTTT.

This clone was observed once. The chain recombines TRBV15 with TRBJ1-2; 7 bases match TRBD1. CDR3 length equals 15 residues. V lost 1 base and J lost 2; bases outside the gene matches: 4. Germline V gives CDR1 LNHNV, CDR2 YYDKDF (reference sequence). The CDR3 bases are TGTGCCACCAGCAGAGGAGACAGGGAAAACTATGGCTACACCTTC. Amino acid sequence: CATSRGDRENYGYTF.

The gene calls are TRBV5-1 and TRBJ2-7; TRBD1 agrees at 7 bases. CDR3 length: 14 amino acids. Germline V lookup: CDR1 SGHRS, CDR2 YFSETQ. The J segment lost 3 bases and the V segment lost 0 bases, leaving 3 bases of the junction unmatched. CDR3 coding DNA: TGCGCCAGCAGCTTGGAGGGGACAGTCTACGAGCAGTACTTC. Its translation: CASSLEGTVYEQYF.